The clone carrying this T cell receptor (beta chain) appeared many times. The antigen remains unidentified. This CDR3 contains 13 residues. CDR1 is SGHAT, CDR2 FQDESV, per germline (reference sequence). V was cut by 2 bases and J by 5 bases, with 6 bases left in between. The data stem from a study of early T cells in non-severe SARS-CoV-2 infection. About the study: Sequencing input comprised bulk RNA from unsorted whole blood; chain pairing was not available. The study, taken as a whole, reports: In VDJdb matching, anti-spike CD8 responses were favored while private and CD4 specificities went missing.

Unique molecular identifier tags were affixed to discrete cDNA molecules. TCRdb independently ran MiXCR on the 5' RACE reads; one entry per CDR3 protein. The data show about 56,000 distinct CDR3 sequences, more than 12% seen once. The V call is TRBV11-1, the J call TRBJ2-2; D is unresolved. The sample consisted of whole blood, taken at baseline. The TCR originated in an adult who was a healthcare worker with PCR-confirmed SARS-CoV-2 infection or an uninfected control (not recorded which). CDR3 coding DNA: TGTGCCAGCAGCTTATTAAGAACCGGGGAGCTGTTTTTT. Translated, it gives CASSLLRTGELFF.